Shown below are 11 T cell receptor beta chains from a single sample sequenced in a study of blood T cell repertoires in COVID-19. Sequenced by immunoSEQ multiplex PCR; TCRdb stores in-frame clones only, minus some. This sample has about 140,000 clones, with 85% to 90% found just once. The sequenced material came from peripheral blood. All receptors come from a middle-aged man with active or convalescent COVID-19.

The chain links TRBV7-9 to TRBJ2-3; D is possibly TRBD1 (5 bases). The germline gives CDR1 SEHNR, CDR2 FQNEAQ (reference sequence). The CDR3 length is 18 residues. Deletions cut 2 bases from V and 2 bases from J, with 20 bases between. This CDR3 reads CASSLSPPDTRVTDTQYF. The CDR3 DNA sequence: TGTGCCAGCAGCTTAAGTCCACCGGACACGCGTGTCACAGATACGCAGTATTTT. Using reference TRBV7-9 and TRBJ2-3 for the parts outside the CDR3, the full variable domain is DTGVSQNPRHKITKRGQNVTFRCDPISEHNRLYWYRQTLGQGPEFLTYFQNEAQLEKSRLLSDRFSAERPKGSFSTLEIQRTEQGDSAMYLCASSLSPPDTRVTDTQYFGPGTRLTVL.

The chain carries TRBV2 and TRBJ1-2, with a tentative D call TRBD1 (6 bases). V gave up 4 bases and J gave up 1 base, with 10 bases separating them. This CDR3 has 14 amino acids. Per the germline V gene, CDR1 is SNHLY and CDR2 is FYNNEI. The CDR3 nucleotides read TGTGCCAGCAGTGTGACAGGAGGTAACTATGGCTACACCTTC. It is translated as CASSVTGGNYGYTF.

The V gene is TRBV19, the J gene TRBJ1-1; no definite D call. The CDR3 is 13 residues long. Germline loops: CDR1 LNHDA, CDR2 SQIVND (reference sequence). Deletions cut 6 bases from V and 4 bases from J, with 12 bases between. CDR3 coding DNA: TGTGCCAGTAGCCTCGAGGTCATCACTGAAGCTTTCTTT. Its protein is CASSLEVITEAFF.

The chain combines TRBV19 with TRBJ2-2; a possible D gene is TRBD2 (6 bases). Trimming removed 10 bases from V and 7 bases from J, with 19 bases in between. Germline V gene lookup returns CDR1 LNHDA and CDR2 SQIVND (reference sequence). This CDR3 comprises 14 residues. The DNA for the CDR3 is TGTGCCAATACCCCGTTTAGCGGTAACGGGGAGCTGTTTTTT. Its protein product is CANTPFSGNGELFF.

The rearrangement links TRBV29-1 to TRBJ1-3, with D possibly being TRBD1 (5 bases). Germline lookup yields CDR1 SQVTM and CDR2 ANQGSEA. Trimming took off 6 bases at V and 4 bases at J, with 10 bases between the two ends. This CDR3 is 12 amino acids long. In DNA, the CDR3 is TGCAGCGTGGGGGGAGGAGGAAACACCATATATTTT. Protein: CSVGGGGNTIYF.

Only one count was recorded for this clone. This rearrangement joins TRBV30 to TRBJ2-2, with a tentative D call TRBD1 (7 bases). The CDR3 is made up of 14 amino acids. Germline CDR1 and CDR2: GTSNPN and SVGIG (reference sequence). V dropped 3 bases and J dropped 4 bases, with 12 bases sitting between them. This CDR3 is CAWRRDSRTGELFF. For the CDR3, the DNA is TGTGCCTGGAGGCGGGACAGTCGCACCGGGGAGCTGTTTTTT.

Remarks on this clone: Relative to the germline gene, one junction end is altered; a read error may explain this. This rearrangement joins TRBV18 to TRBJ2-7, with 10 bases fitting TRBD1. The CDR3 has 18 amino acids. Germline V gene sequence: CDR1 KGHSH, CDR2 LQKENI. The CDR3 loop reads CASLPTRQGAILNYEQYF. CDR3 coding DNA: TGTGCCAGCTTACCAACGAGACAGGGGGCTATCCTAAACTACGAGCAGTACTTC.

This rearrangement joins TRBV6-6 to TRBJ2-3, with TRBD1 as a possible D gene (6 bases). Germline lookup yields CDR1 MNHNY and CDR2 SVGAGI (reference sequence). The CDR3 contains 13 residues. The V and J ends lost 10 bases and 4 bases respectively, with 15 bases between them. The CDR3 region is CATTGSGPDTQYF. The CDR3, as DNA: TGTGCCACAACAGGGTCCGGGCCAGATACGCAGTATTTT.

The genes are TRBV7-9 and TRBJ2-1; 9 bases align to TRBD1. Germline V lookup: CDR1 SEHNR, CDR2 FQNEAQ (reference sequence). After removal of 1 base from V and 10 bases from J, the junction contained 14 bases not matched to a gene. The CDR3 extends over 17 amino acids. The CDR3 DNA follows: TGTGCCAGCAGCTTAGACTACAGGGGGCCGGTTCGCGGGGAGCAGTTCTTC. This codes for CASSLDYRGPVRGEQFF.

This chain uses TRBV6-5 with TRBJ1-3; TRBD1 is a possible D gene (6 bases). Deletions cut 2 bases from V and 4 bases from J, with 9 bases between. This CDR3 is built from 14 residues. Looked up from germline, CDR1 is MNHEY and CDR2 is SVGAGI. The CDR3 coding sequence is TGTGCCAGCAGTTACGAGGGGGTAGGAAACACCATATATTTT. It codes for CASSYEGVGNTIYF.

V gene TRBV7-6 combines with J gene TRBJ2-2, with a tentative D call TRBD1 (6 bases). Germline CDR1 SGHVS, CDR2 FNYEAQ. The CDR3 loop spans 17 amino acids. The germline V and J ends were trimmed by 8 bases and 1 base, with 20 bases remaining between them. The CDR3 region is CASGPRAKTGNTGELFF. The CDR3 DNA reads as TGTGCCAGCGGACCGAGAGCGAAGACAGGGAACACCGGGGAGCTGTTTTTT.